The 21 T cell receptor beta chains reported below all come from one sample, sequenced in a study of T cell repertoires in cytomegalovirus infection. Each CDR3 protein gets one entry after TCRdb re-called the reads with MiXCR. The repertoire holds around 570,000 distinct CDR3 sequences, with 40% as singletons. Antigen specificity for these receptors is unknown. The sequences come from cultured PBMCs, collected from culture after CMV antigen stimulation. The receptors stem from a human donor in good health (CMV status not recorded). Some clones in this sample may be carry-over from other donors' samples.

This clonotype was picked up a small number of times. The chain recombines TRBV5-6 with TRBJ1-1; 7 bases match TRBD1. Per germline, CDR1 SGHDT and CDR2 YYEEEE. The CDR3 spans 17 residues. V trimming: 2 bases; J trimming: 1 base; junction bases outside the gene matches: 11. Here the CDR3 DNA reads TGTGCCAGCAGCTTTTGGACAGGACGAACACCGAACACTGAAGCTTTCTTT. Its protein is CASSFWTGRTPNTEAFF.

This clonotype has just a few counts. The CDR3 reads CASSWGTYRPYEQYF. DNA of the CDR3: TGTGCCAGCAGTTGGGGGACTTATCGTCCCTACGAGCAGTACTTC. The J gene is TRBJ2-7, the V gene TRBV12-3 or TRBV12-4, with a tentative D call TRBD2 (6 bases). Trimming removed 4 bases at V and 2 bases at J, with 15 bases between. The CDR3 is 15 residues long.

The CDR3 protein is CASSYSASTREYF. CDR3 bases: TGTGCCAGCAGTTACTCCGCTAGCACCCGGGAGTATTTT. The J gene is TRBJ2-3, the V gene TRBV6-5; weak D call: TRBD2 (5 bases). Germline-derived CDR1 and CDR2 are MNHEY and SVGAGI. The V end was cut by 0 bases, the J end by 13 bases, with 14 bases between. CDR3 length equals 13 residues.

The chain links TRBV12-3 or TRBV12-4 to TRBJ1-2; 8 bases match TRBD1. This CDR3 is 13 amino acids long. The V gene end was trimmed by 5 bases and the J gene end by 3 bases; junction bases not matched to a gene: 2. In DNA, the CDR3 is TGTGCCAGCAGTGAGGACAGGGACTATGGCTACACCTTC. Translating it yields CASSEDRDYGYTF.

The gene calls are TRBV18 and TRBJ2-7; 7 bases match TRBD1. Trimming removed 0 bases from V and 6 bases from J; junction bases left unmatched: 8. Germline CDR1 KGHSH, CDR2 LQKENI. This CDR3 has 15 amino acids. The CDR3 here is CASSPPPGQRSEQYF. In DNA form, the CDR3 reads TGTGCCAGCTCACCACCCCCGGGACAGCGTAGCGAGCAGTACTTC.

The chain combines TRBV28 with TRBJ1-1; the D is unclear. The CDR3 covers 14 residues. The ends were cut back, 6 bases at V and 1 base at J, with 12 bases in the middle. Germline assignment: CDR1 MDHEN and CDR2 SYDVKM. The DNA of the CDR3 is TGTGCCAGCAGCCAGGAGTGGGGGAACACTGAAGCTTTCTTT. It specifies CASSQEWGNTEAFF.

The chain couples TRBV11-2 to TRBJ2-1, with D perhaps TRBD2 (5 bases). Germline-derived CDR1 and CDR2 are SGHAT and FQNNGV. The CDR3 sequence is 16 residues long. With 4 bases removed from V and 10 bases from J, the gap between germline ends came to 23 bases. CDR3 in amino acids: CASSYGLQRPRPEQFF. The CDR3 coding sequence is TGTGCCAGCAGCTACGGTTTGCAGCGGCCCCGCCCCGAGCAGTTCTTC.

This clonotype came up a few times. The CDR3 loop reads CASSSGGGSYNEQFF. The CDR3 DNA sequence: TGTGCCAGCAGCTCCGGCGGCGGGTCCTACAATGAGCAGTTCTTC. The chain carries TRBV11-2 and TRBJ2-1, with D perhaps matching TRBD2 (5 bases). V gave up 4 bases and J gave up 1 base, with 11 bases separating them. Per germline, CDR1 SGHAT and CDR2 FQNNGV. CDR3 length: 15 amino acids.

This clonotype was recorded a few times. This chain joins TRBV6-2 or TRBV6-3 and TRBJ2-7, with TRBD1 matching over 9 bases. The CDR3 sequence is 14 residues long. Germline lookup yields CDR1 MNHEY and CDR2 SVGEGT. Trimming took 5 bases from V and 4 from J; bases not matched to a gene: 6. The chain's CDR3 is CASSNRGRMYEQYF. The CDR3, as DNA: TGTGCCAGCAGTAACAGGGGGCGAATGTACGAGCAGTACTTC.

The chain recombines TRBV5-1 with TRBJ2-3, with D hard to call. V was pared by 1 base and J by 0 bases, with 6 bases between. CDR3 size: 14 residues. In germline, CDR1 is SGHRS, CDR2 YFSETQ. The CDR3 DNA sequence: TGCGCCAGCAGCTTGATCCAGAGCACAGATACGCAGTATTTT. Residues: CASSLIQSTDTQYF.

V gene TRBV7-9 combines with J gene TRBJ2-3, with TRBD2 as a possible D gene (5 bases). The CDR3 spans 12 residues. Germline V gives CDR1 SEHNR, CDR2 FQNEAQ (reference sequence). V shed 7 bases and J shed 3 bases, with 8 bases lying between them. The CDR3 loop reads CASNEGTDTQYF. CDR3 sequence (DNA): TGTGCCAGCAACGAGGGAACAGATACGCAGTATTTT.

The chain couples TRBV2 to TRBJ1-2; 9 nucleotides match TRBD1. Germline V lookup: CDR1 SNHLY, CDR2 FYNNEI. This CDR3 is built from 12 residues. Unmatched junction bases numbered 5, after V lost 8 bases and J lost 7 bases. The CDR3 coding sequence is TGTGCCAGCGGAGGGACAGGGAGTGGCTACACCTTC. It encodes CASGGTGSGYTF.

The chain has TRBV4-3 and TRBJ2-5; D may correspond to TRBD1 or TRBD2 (5 bases each). The length of the CDR3 is 17 residues. The germline gives CDR1 LGHNA, CDR2 YSLEER. Deletions cut 1 base from V and 5 bases from J, with 20 bases between. CDR3 in amino acids: CASSQAPGTRWGETQYF. In DNA form, the CDR3 reads TGCGCCAGCAGCCAAGCCCCGGGAACCAGGTGGGGGGAGACCCAGTACTTC.

CDR3 in amino acids: CSARPGDTEAFF. Written as DNA, the CDR3 is TGCAGTGCTAGACCTGGGGACACTGAAGCTTTCTTT. The chain is built from TRBV20-1 and TRBJ1-1; D is unresolved. Trimming cost V 2 bases and J 3 bases, with 7 bases left between them. CDR3 length: 12 residues. CDR1 and CDR2 (germline): DFQATT, SNEGSKA (reference sequence).

This rearrangement joins TRBV7-2 to TRBJ1-2; the match to TRBD1 covers 10 bases. The germline gives CDR1 SGHTA, CDR2 FQGNSA. The V segment lost 0 bases and the J segment 4 bases; nucleotides outside the gene matches: 2. This CDR3 comprises 15 residues. In DNA, the CDR3 is TGTGCCAGCAGCTTAGCGACAGGGGGCAGCTATGGCTACACCTTC. This encodes CASSLATGGSYGYTF.

The genes are TRBV12-3 or TRBV12-4 and TRBJ1-1; perhaps TRBD1 as D (6 bases). The CDR3 spans 15 residues. V was pared by 3 bases and J by 0 bases, with 11 bases between. Here the CDR3 reads CASSFFRTVNTEAFF. In DNA, the CDR3 is TGTGCCAGCAGTTTCTTTAGGACAGTGAACACTGAAGCTTTCTTT.

This clonotype has more than one count but fewer than ten. The CDR3, as DNA: TGTGCCAGCAGCTTAGCTTCACTACAGGGCACCTACGAGCAGTACTTC. This translates into CASSLASLQGTYEQYF. The chain employs TRBV7-2 and TRBJ2-7, with a possible D match to TRBD1 (6 bases). The CDR3 contains 16 residues. Looked up from germline, CDR1 is SGHTA and CDR2 is FQGNSA. Trimming removed 0 bases from V and 2 bases from J, with 14 bases in between.

The chain has TRBV4-3 and TRBJ2-5, with a tentative D call TRBD2 (6 bases). Per the germline V gene, CDR1 is LGHNA and CDR2 is YSLEER. Trimming shortened V by 6 bases and J by 3 bases, and 11 bases separated the two germline ends. There are 13 residues in the CDR3. The CDR3 protein is CASSRREEETQYF. In DNA form, the CDR3 reads TGCGCCAGCAGTCGGAGGGAAGAAGAGACCCAGTACTTC.

This clonotype was picked up one time. The J gene is TRBJ2-7, the V gene TRBV27; tentatively, D is TRBD1 or TRBD2 (5 bases each). CDR3 length: 13 amino acids. Germline V gene data show CDR1 as MNHEY and CDR2 as SMNVEV (reference sequence). Between the trimmed V and J ends, which lost 6 bases and 4 bases, there was a span of 13 bases. CDR3 amino acids: CASSEGLGYEQYF. The CDR3 DNA reads as TGTGCCAGCAGCGAGGGGCTAGGTTACGAGCAGTACTTC.

This rearrangement joins TRBV7-9 to TRBJ1-4; 8 bases match TRBD1. Germline CDR1 SEHNR, CDR2 FQNEAQ (reference sequence). The trim removed 5 bases at V and 7 bases at J, leaving 12 bases unmatched. The CDR3 runs 16 residues. The CDR3 reads CASSPGTGGLLEKLFF. CDR3 coding DNA: TGTGCCAGCAGCCCCGGGACAGGTGGTTTACTTGAAAAACTGTTTTTT.

The chain has TRBV28 and TRBJ2-7; no definite D call. Per the germline V gene, CDR1 is MDHEN and CDR2 is SYDVKM. V shed 5 bases and J shed 3 bases, with 11 bases lying between them. The CDR3 spans 13 residues. The CDR3 region is CASSERFRYEQYF. The CDR3 coding sequence is TGTGCCAGCAGTGAAAGATTCCGCTACGAGCAGTACTTC.